The 29 T cell receptor beta chains below were found in one sample sequenced in a study of OX40 agonist ivuxolimab in advanced cancers. Using immunoSEQ multiplex PCR, the repertoire was profiled, and TCRdb retains in-frame clones only, with some absent. The repertoire holds 77,000 or so clones, with around 80% as singletons. The material sequenced was CD4+ or CD8+ T cells sorted from blood, taken in a trial of the OX40 agonist ivuxolimab. These receptors were collected from an adult with an advanced solid tumor such as melanoma, head and neck, liver or kidney cancer.

V is TRBV9 and J is TRBJ2-5; 10 nucleotides match TRBD1. V trimming: 0 bases; J trimming: 3 bases; junction bases outside the gene matches: 5. The germline gives CDR1 SGDLS, CDR2 YYNGEE. The CDR3 is 16 residues long. The CDR3 nucleotides read TGTGCCAGCAGCGTAGGCGTGACAGGGGGCGAAGAGACCCAGTACTTC. Translation: CASSVGVTGGEETQYF.

The chain employs TRBV4-3 and TRBJ2-7; D gene unclear. The CDR3 spans 15 residues. Germline-derived CDR1 and CDR2 are LGHNA and YSLEER. Trimming cost V 4 bases and J 2 bases, with 15 bases left between them. The CDR3 sequence: CASSRAVDAPYEQYF. CDR3 nucleotides: TGCGCCAGCAGCCGGGCGGTCGACGCCCCCTACGAGCAGTACTTC.

V is TRBV10-3 and J is TRBJ2-4, with 7 positions matching TRBD1. This CDR3 spans 18 amino acids. Germline assignment: CDR1 ENHRY and CDR2 SYGVKD. The V and J ends lost 0 bases and 7 bases, in that order; junction bases with no gene match: 15. CDR3 sequence: CAISESGYNRGSSNIQYF. The CDR3 DNA is TGTGCCATCAGTGAGTCCGGCTACAACAGGGGTAGTAGCAACATTCAGTACTTC.

In its sample, this clone was seen a few times. V usage is TRBV7-9 and J usage is TRBJ1-2; possible D gene TRBD1, 5 bases. Per germline, CDR1 SEHNR and CDR2 FQNEAQ (reference sequence). The CDR3 loop spans 16 amino acids. The V gene lost 4 bases and the J gene lost 4 bases, with 19 bases spanning the gap. DNA of the CDR3: TGTGCCAGCAGCTGGATGGGGGGGAATCCATTCTATGGCTACACCTTC. It is translated as CASSWMGGNPFYGYTF.

A single count supports this clone. The chain employs TRBV19 and TRBJ2-6; 9 bases are shared with TRBD1. The CDR3 is 19 amino acids. Germline loops: CDR1 LNHDA, CDR2 SQIVND (reference sequence). V was clipped by 1 base and J by 0 bases; unmatched bases: 7. The DNA for the CDR3 is TGTGCCAGTAGTATAGGGGGGACAGGGTCGAGCTCTGGGGCCAACGTCCTGACTTTC. Translation: CASSIGGTGSSSGANVLTF.

The chain uses TRBV2 and TRBJ2-3; 10 positions match TRBD1. V shed 4 bases, J shed 7 bases, and the junction held 8 bases outside the gene matches. The CDR3 is made up of 15 amino acids. The germline V gene has CDR1 SNHLY and CDR2 FYNNEI. The CDR3 sequence: CASSVGTGEGNTQYF. The CDR3 nucleotides are TGTGCCAGCAGTGTGGGGACAGGGGAGGGAAATACGCAGTATTTT.

The gene calls are TRBV7-9 and TRBJ2-7; no clear D gene. Between the trimmed V and J ends, which lost 6 bases and 0 bases, there was a span of 9 bases. The CDR3 covers 13 residues. The germline V gene has CDR1 SEHNR and CDR2 FQNEAQ (reference sequence). Here the CDR3 reads CASSFDNSYEQYF. The CDR3 DNA reads as TGTGCCAGCAGTTTCGACAACTCCTACGAGCAGTACTTC.

The chain combines TRBV5-1 with TRBJ2-5; D remains unclear. From germline, CDR1 is SGHRS and CDR2 YFSETQ. CDR3 size: 15 residues. Deletions cut 4 bases from V and 0 bases from J, with 13 bases between. The CDR3 DNA reads as TGCGCCAGCAGCATACCCACAGTGTACCAAGAGACCCAGTACTTC. Encoded protein: CASSIPTVYQETQYF.

The chain employs TRBV6-5 and TRBJ1-1, with unresolved D. CDR1 and CDR2 (germline): MNHEY, SVGAGI. The CDR3 sequence is 13 residues long. The V end was cut by 6 bases, the J end by 1 base, with 9 bases between. The CDR3 bases are TGTGCCAGCAGGAATACAGCGAACACTGAAGCTTTCTTT. Encoded protein: CASRNTANTEAFF.

This sequence joins TRBV7-3 and TRBJ2-2, with 10 positions matching TRBD1. The junction had 3 bases not matched to a gene; V was cut back by 5 bases and J by 6 bases. The V gene's germline CDR1 is SGHTA and CDR2 FQGTGA. CDR3 length: 14 residues. The DNA for the CDR3 is TGTGCCAGCAGCCGCGACAGGGGGCCCGGGGAGCTGTTTTTT. Translation gives CASSRDRGPGELFF.

The rearrangement uses TRBV5-1 and TRBJ2-1; D is uncertain. In germline, CDR1 is SGHRS, CDR2 YFSETQ. The CDR3 sequence is 14 residues long. Trimming removed 10 bases at V and 0 bases at J, with 14 bases between. The CDR3 bases are TGCGCCGGTTCAACTGGGGACTCCTACAATGAGCAGTTCTTC. Translating gives CAGSTGDSYNEQFF.

CDR3 in DNA: TGTGCCAGCTCACCACGGGACTCCTGGTTGAGGGAGACCCAGTACTTC. Translated, it gives CASSPRDSWLRETQYF. This chain links TRBV18 with TRBJ2-5; a weak D match, TRBD2 (6 bases). Germline loops: CDR1 KGHSH, CDR2 LQKENI. V dropped 1 base and J dropped 5 bases, with 17 bases sitting between them. This CDR3 comprises 16 residues.

The V and J genes are TRBV12-5 and TRBJ2-2, with 7 bases aligning to TRBD1. Germline V gene data show CDR1 as LGHNT and CDR2 as FRNRAP. V shed 0 bases and J 3 bases; nucleotides not matched to a gene: 1. The CDR3 has 15 residues. In nucleotides, the CDR3 is TGTGCTAGTGGTTTGGTCCAGGGGGACACCGGGGAGCTGTTTTTT. It encodes CASGLVQGDTGELFF.

The chain combines TRBV6-5 with TRBJ1-2; D is unclear. The germline V gene has CDR1 MNHEY and CDR2 SVGAGI. This CDR3 has 11 residues. Trimming pared 6 bases from V and 7 bases from J, leaving 9 bases between. DNA for the CDR3: TGTGCCAGCAGGGACGGGTCTGGCTACACCTTC. Translation gives CASRDGSGYTF.

The chain combines TRBV7-2 with TRBJ2-3; the D gene is possibly TRBD2 (6 bases). The ends were cut back, 2 bases at V and 5 bases at J, with 17 bases in the middle. Germline V gives CDR1 SGHTA, CDR2 FQGNSA. The CDR3 loop spans 16 amino acids. The CDR3 bases are TGTGCCAGCAGCTTACAAGGACTACCGGCGGGAGATACGCAGTATTTT. It yields the protein CASSLQGLPAGDTQYF.

This chain uses TRBV6-5 with TRBJ1-4; D is ambiguous. V shed 6 bases and J shed 7 bases, with 15 bases lying between them. The CDR3 runs to 14 residues. Germline V lookup: CDR1 MNHEY, CDR2 SVGAGI. CDR3 sequence reads: CASRVSALGEKLFF. The CDR3 DNA reads TGTGCCAGCAGAGTCAGTGCCCTTGGTGAAAAACTGTTTTTT.

J is TRBJ2-5 and V is TRBV15; D uncertain. Trimming removed 0 bases from V and 2 bases from J, with 7 bases in between. Germline V gene data show CDR1 as LNHNV and CDR2 as YYDKDF (reference sequence). The CDR3 spans 14 residues. CDR3 region: CATSREARQETQYF. As DNA, the CDR3 is TGTGCCACCAGCAGAGAGGCGCGTCAAGAGACCCAGTACTTC.

V gene TRBV28 combines with J gene TRBJ2-7, with TRBD2 identical over 15 bases. The CDR3 is 17 residues long. Germline CDR1 reads MDHEN; CDR2 reads SYDVKM. Trimming at V came to 8 bases and at J to 5 bases, leaving 13 bases not matched to a gene. This CDR3 reads CASRAGLAGGKSHEQYF. Here the CDR3 DNA reads TGTGCCAGCCGCGCGGGACTAGCGGGAGGAAAGTCCCACGAGCAGTACTTC.

This chain uses TRBV7-2 with TRBJ2-3; D remains unclear. Trimming removed 5 bases at V and 3 bases at J, with 12 bases between. The CDR3 covers 14 residues. From germline, CDR1 is SGHTA and CDR2 FQGNSA. The chain's CDR3 is CASSPGLVTDTQYF. The CDR3 region has the DNA TGTGCCAGCAGCCCCGGTCTTGTTACAGATACGCAGTATTTT.

V and J are TRBV7-8 and TRBJ2-7; a weak D match, TRBD1 (6 bases). This CDR3 region has 14 residues. Germline V gene lookup returns CDR1 SGHVS and CDR2 FQNEAQ. The V end lost 5 bases, the J end lost 3 bases, and 14 bases lay between the germline ends. CDR3: CASSTAQGGYEQYF. CDR3 coding DNA: TGTGCCAGCAGCACCGCTCAAGGGGGCTACGAGCAGTACTTC.

The chain joins TRBV6-5 to TRBJ2-7; 11 bases are a match to TRBD1. This CDR3 is 15 amino acids long. Trimming removed 0 bases from V and 3 bases from J; junction bases left unmatched: 1. Germline V gene data show CDR1 as MNHEY and CDR2 as SVGAGI. The CDR3 loop is CASSYSGQGDYEQYF. Written as DNA, the CDR3 is TGTGCCAGCAGTTACTCGGGACAGGGGGACTACGAGCAGTACTTC.

This chain joins TRBV21-1 and TRBJ1-1. TRBV21-1 is a known pseudogene. There are 19 residues in the CDR3. The CDR3 reads CASSPRGRVRGRRDTEAFF. The DNA for the CDR3 is TGTGCCAGCAGCCCCCGGGGCAGGGTGAGAGGTAGGAGAGACACTGAAGCTTTCTTT.

The chain carries TRBV6-5 and TRBJ2-7; 7 bases line up with TRBD2. Germline CDR1 is MNHEY and CDR2 is SVGAGI. V shed 4 bases and J 6 bases; nucleotides not matched to a gene: 6. This CDR3 has 13 amino acids. The chain's CDR3 is CASSWTRSGEQYF. CDR3 bases: TGTGCCAGCAGTTGGACTAGATCGGGCGAGCAGTACTTC.

The rearrangement joins TRBV18 to TRBJ2-1; the match to TRBD2 covers 10 bases. The CDR3 is 17 residues long. Trimming took 1 base from V and 8 from J; bases not matched to a gene: 11. Germline values: CDR1 KGHSH, CDR2 LQKENI. CDR3 in DNA: TGTGCCAGCTCACCACGGATAGCGGGAGGTCGTAGCGATGAGCAGTTCTTC. It yields the protein CASSPRIAGGRSDEQFF.

This clone appeared a few times. CDR3 nucleotide sequence: TGTGCCAGCAGTGAAGCGAGGGCGTCTCCTGGGCAGTACTTC. This sequence encodes CASSEARASPGQYF. V is TRBV2 and J is TRBJ2-7; D is perhaps TRBD2 (5 bases). Trimming left V 0 bases short and J 9 bases short, with 15 bases between. The CDR3 spans 14 residues. CDR1 and CDR2 (germline): SNHLY, FYNNEI.

The rearrangement joins TRBV19 to TRBJ2-7; 9 bases fit TRBD2. Germline CDR1 LNHDA, CDR2 SQIVND (reference sequence). Trimming at V came to 3 bases and at J to 3 bases, leaving 6 bases not matched to a gene. This CDR3 is 15 amino acids long. The CDR3 loop is CASSIKLAGNYEQYF. Here the CDR3 DNA reads TGTGCCAGTAGTATTAAGCTAGCGGGGAACTACGAGCAGTACTTC. The whole variable domain, filled in from reference TRBV19 and TRBJ2-7, reads DGGITQSPKYLFRKEGQNVTLSCEQNLNHDAMYWYRQDPGQGLRLIYYSQIVNDFQKGDIAEGYSVSREKKESFPLTVTSAQKNPTAFYLCASSIKLAGNYEQYFGPGTRLTVT.

The chain carries TRBV6-1 and TRBJ1-2, with 9 bases fitting TRBD1. In germline, CDR1 is MNHNS, CDR2 SASEGT. There are 15 residues in the CDR3. Here the CDR3 reads CTTLVNTGGLDGYTF. CDR3 sequence (DNA): TGTACCACACTAGTGAATACAGGGGGCCTAGATGGCTACACCTTC.

V usage is TRBV14 and J usage is TRBJ2-3; the match to TRBD2 covers 7 bases. The CDR3 is 15 residues long. Germline CDR1 SGHDN, CDR2 FVKESK. Trimming removed 3 bases from V and 1 base from J; junction bases left unmatched: 4. CDR3 sequence: CASSQSLAGTDTQYF. DNA for the CDR3: TGTGCCAGCAGCCAGTCGCTAGCGGGCACAGATACGCAGTATTTT.

The chain employs TRBV27 and TRBJ2-7; 9 bases match TRBD2. Per germline, CDR1 MNHEY and CDR2 SMNVEV (reference sequence). The CDR3 sequence is 16 residues long. The ends lost 6 bases at V and 2 bases at J; junction bases unmatched: 11. The CDR3 nucleotides read TGTGCCAGCAGCTTTAAGGGGGTAGCGGGAGCCTACGAGCAGTACTTC. Its translation: CASSFKGVAGAYEQYF.